Shown below are 10 T cell receptor beta chains from a single sample sequenced in a study of early T cells in non-severe SARS-CoV-2 infection. Each CDR3 protein gets one entry after TCRdb re-called the 5' RACE reads with MiXCR. This table holds about 30,000 distinct CDR3 sequences, less than 6.5% found once. The sequenced material came from whole blood. The receptors derive from an adult who was a healthcare worker with PCR-confirmed SARS-CoV-2 infection or an uninfected control (not recorded which).

The sample holds a few counts of this clonotype. The chain employs TRBV7-2 and TRBJ2-2, with D hard to call. The CDR3 loop spans 16 amino acids. The germline V gene encodes CDR1 SGHTA and CDR2 FQGNSA. V lost 5 bases and J lost 6, with 19 bases in between. The CDR3 protein is CASSPTPSIEAGELFF. In DNA, the CDR3 is TGTGCCAGCAGCCCCACCCCCAGTATTGAGGCCGGGGAGCTGTTTTTT.

This clonotype appeared a few times. The rearrangement joins TRBV19 to TRBJ2-6; 7 bases match TRBD2. V shed 6 bases and J 4 bases; nucleotides not matched to a gene: 15. CDR3 length: 18 residues. Looked up from germline, CDR1 is LNHDA and CDR2 is SQIVND (reference sequence). The CDR3 DNA follows: TGTGCCAGTAGCCGACTAGCCGCTGCGTCGGAGGGGGCCAACGTCCTGACTTTC. It codes for CASSRLAAASEGANVLTF.

The V call is TRBV7-9, the J call TRBJ2-5; the D gene could be TRBD1 or TRBD2 (6 bases each). The CDR3 contains 16 residues. Trimming pared 6 bases from V and 2 bases from J, leaving 19 bases between. Germline assignment: CDR1 SEHNR and CDR2 FQNEAQ (reference sequence). As DNA, the CDR3 is TGTGCCAGCAGTAGGGCCGGGGGCTCAGGGCAAGAGACCCAGTACTTC. Its translation: CASSRAGGSGQETQYF. Filled out from reference TRBV7-9 and TRBJ2-5, the complete variable domain reads DTGVSQNPRHKITKRGQNVTFRCDPISEHNRLYWYRQTLGQGPEFLTYFQNEAQLEKSRLLSDRFSAERPKGSFSTLEIQRTEQGDSAMYLCASSRAGGSGQETQYFGPGTRLLVL.

This clonotype was seen only a few times. The J gene is TRBJ2-6, the V gene TRBV20-1; tentative D call: TRBD1 (5 bases). CDR3 size: 16 residues. Trimming removed 3 bases from V and 2 bases from J, with 14 bases in between. Germline-derived CDR1 and CDR2 are DFQATT and SNEGSKA (reference sequence). The CDR3 bases are TGCAGTGCTAGCCAGGGTCATTCGGCTGGGGCCAACGTCCTGACTTTC. Protein: CSASQGHSAGANVLTF.

Of note for this clonotype: At one of its ends the junction is not consistent with the germline gene, which may arise from a read error. The gene calls are TRBV7-6 and TRBJ1-1, with D maybe TRBD1 (5 bases). CDR1 and CDR2 from the germline V gene are SGHVS and FNYEAQ. CDR3 size: 14 residues. The CDR3 loop is CTSSPWDGGTEAFF. The CDR3 DNA follows: TGTACCAGCAGCCCCTGGGACGGAGGCACTGAAGCTTTCTTT.

This clonotype was picked up a small number of times. This chain links TRBV24-1 with TRBJ1-1; 10 nucleotides agree with TRBD1. The CDR3 runs 16 residues. Germline V gene sequence: CDR1 KGHDR, CDR2 SFDVKD. Trimming removed 3 bases from V and 4 bases from J; junction bases left unmatched: 7. CDR3 region: CATSDTGTGVGTEAFF. The DNA of the CDR3 is TGTGCCACCAGTGATACCGGGACAGGGGTTGGCACTGAAGCTTTCTTT.

V usage is TRBV18 and J usage is TRBJ2-1; D may match TRBD1 or TRBD2 (5 bases each). The CDR3 has 17 amino acids. In germline, CDR1 is KGHSH, CDR2 LQKENI. V was shortened by 3 bases and J by 8 bases, with 23 bases between the two germline ends. CDR3 in amino acids: CASSPPPGGDGGDEQFF. CDR3 DNA: TGTGCCAGCTCACCGCCGCCTGGGGGTGACGGCGGCGATGAGCAGTTCTTC.

In its sample, this clonotype was seen many times. The chain has TRBV6-2 or TRBV6-3 and TRBJ2-3; D remains unclear. CDR3 length equals 15 residues. Trimming removed 2 bases from V and 2 bases from J, with 11 bases in between. CDR1 and CDR2 (germline): MNHEY, SVGEGT. This CDR3 reads CASSYAILSTDTQYF. Written as DNA, the CDR3 is TGTGCCAGCAGTTACGCAATCCTCTCCACAGATACGCAGTATTTT.

This clonotype was recorded a few times. V and J are TRBV19 and TRBJ2-3; 8 bases agree with TRBD1. The CDR3 has 16 residues. The germline V gene has CDR1 LNHDA and CDR2 SQIVND (reference sequence). After removal of 6 bases from V and 3 bases from J, the junction contained 11 bases not matched to a gene. This CDR3 reads CASRTGSRGLTDTQYF. The CDR3 DNA reads as TGTGCCAGTAGGACAGGAAGCAGGGGGCTTACAGATACGCAGTATTTT.

Relative to its sample, this clonotype is medium-sized. V gene TRBV4-3 combines with J gene TRBJ1-1, with D unresolved. Trimming cost V 1 base and J 6 bases, with 12 bases left between them. CDR1 LGHNA and CDR2 YSLEER come from the germline V gene. CDR3 length: 14 residues. The chain's CDR3 is CASSQGLPTSEAFF. The DNA of the CDR3 is TGCGCCAGCAGCCAAGGGCTCCCCACCTCTGAAGCTTTCTTT.